In this sample, the clone carrying this TCR beta chain turned up a few times. Its antigen is still unknown. Clones were sequenced by immunoSEQ multiplex PCR, and TCRdb holds only the in-frame ones, with some missing. This table has around 300,000 clones, roughly 90% appearing once. Germline loops: CDR1 MNHEY, CDR2 SVGAGI. Trimming removed 4 bases from V and 0 bases from J, with 6 bases in between. This CDR3 is 13 amino acids long. This record belongs to a study of cytomegalovirus exposure and HLA in healthy donors. The study, taken as a whole, reports: Cytomegalovirus association was listed for about 150 TCR beta chains. Reports indicated that the classifier achieved high specificity and sensitivity in diagnosing cytomegalovirus status.

This sequence was found in a woman between 18 and 29 years old in good health and CMV-seronegative. Material: PBMCs. The chain uses TRBV6-5 and TRBJ1-2; no definite D call. The DNA for the CDR3 is TGTGCCAGCAGTTTGAGGTCTAACTATGGCTACACCTTC. This translates into CASSLRSNYGYTF.